A selection of T cell receptor beta chains follows, all from one sample in a study of T cells after yellow fever vaccination. Using its own MiXCR run on the 5' RACE reads, TCRdb lists one record per CDR3 protein. There are about 550,000 distinct CDR3 sequences in the sample; 15% to 20% occur only once, and around 15% lies in the top ten. Sequences were derived from PBMCs, sampled 15 days after the yellow fever booster vaccination. The receptors originated from a man aged 25-45 years who received the YFV17D yellow fever vaccine. Both conserved end residues are part of each CDR3. D genes are given only for firm matches. Size is omitted from some rows. Given values are once, few, many or a class for expanded clones.

D	V	length	J	size	CDR3	DNA
-	TRBV11-2	13	TRBJ2-1	few	CASSLDHLGFGFF	TGTGCCAGCAGCTTAGATCATCTGGGGTTTGGATTCTTC
TRBD1	TRBV11-2	13	TRBJ1-1	few	CASTQGGGTEAFF	TGTGCCAGCACCCAGGGGGGGGGAACTGAAGCTTTCTTT
-	TRBV12-3/TRBV12-4	13	TRBJ2-1	-	CASTLAHNNEQFF	TGTGCCAGCACCCTAGCGCATAACAATGAGCAGTTCTTC
-	TRBV7-2	17	TRBJ2-3	few	CASSLFGGGRATDTQYF	TGTGCCAGCAGCTTATTCGGTGGGGGCAGGGCCACAGATACGCAGTATTTT
-	TRBV4-1	16	TRBJ1-4	-	CASSQVFGGTNEKLFF	TGCGCCAGCAGCCAAGTGTTCGGGGGGACTAATGAAAAACTGTTTTTT
-	TRBV4-3	13	TRBJ2-3	few	CASSQAPGDTQYF	TGCGCCAGCAGCCAGGCCCCGGGAGATACGCAGTATTTT
TRBD1	TRBV20-1	16	TRBJ2-7	many	CSARDIGGQGSYEQYF	TGCAGTGCTAGAGATATAGGAGGACAGGGGTCCTACGAGCAGTACTTC
TRBD1	TRBV29-1	15	TRBJ1-1	few	CSGGAKQGGNTEAFF	TGCAGCGGCGGGGCAAAACAGGGGGGGAACACTGAAGCTTTCTTT
-	TRBV12-3/TRBV12-4	13	TRBJ2-2	-	CASSSSRSGELFF	TGTGCCAGCAGCTCCTCCCGTTCCGGGGAGCTGTTTTTT
TRBD1	TRBV5-1	14	TRBJ2-2	-	CATSDRDSTGELFF	TGCGCCACTTCGGACAGGGATAGCACCGGGGAGCTGTTTTTT
-	TRBV20-1	16	TRBJ2-4	few	CSAREALALGKNIQYF	TGCAGTGCTAGAGAGGCCCTCGCGCTGGGCAAAAACATTCAGTACTTC
-	TRBV5-1	17	TRBJ1-4	once	CASSAGLPGETNEKLFF	TGCGCCAGCAGCGCGGGACTCCCCGGGGAAACTAATGAAAAACTGTTTTTT
TRBD2	TRBV28	14	TRBJ2-2	few	CASASGGRFGELFF	TGTGCCAGCGCTAGCGGGGGGCGCTTCGGGGAGCTGTTTTTT
-	TRBV6-6	12	TRBJ1-1	-	CASSYEGTEAFF	TGTGCCAGCAGTTACGAAGGGACTGAAGCTTTCTTT
TRBD2	TRBV27	18	TRBJ2-1	few	CASSLGTGPTSGSSEQFF	TGTGCCAGCAGTTTAGGGACAGGGCCAACTAGCGGGAGCAGTGAGCAGTTCTTC
-	TRBV20-1	15	TRBJ1-5	few	CSATDRTHSNQPQHF	TGCAGTGCTACCGACAGGACACATAGCAATCAGCCCCAGCATTTT